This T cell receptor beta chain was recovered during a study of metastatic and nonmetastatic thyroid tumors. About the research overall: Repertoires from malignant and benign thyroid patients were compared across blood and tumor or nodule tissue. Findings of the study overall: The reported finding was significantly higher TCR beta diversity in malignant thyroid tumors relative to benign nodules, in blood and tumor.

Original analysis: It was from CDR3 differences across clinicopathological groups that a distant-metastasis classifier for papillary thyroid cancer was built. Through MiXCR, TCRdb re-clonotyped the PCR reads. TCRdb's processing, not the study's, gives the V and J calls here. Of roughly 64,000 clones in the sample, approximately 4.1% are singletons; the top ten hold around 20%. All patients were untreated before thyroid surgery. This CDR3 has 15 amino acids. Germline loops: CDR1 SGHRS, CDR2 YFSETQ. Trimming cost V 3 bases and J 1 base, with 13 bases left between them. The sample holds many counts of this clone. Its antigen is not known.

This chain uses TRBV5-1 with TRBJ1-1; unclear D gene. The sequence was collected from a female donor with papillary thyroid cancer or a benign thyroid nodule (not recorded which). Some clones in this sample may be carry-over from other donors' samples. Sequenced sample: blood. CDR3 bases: TGCGCCAGCAGCTCCGCAGATCCAGGGAACACTGAAGCTTTCTTT. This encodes CASSSADPGNTEAFF. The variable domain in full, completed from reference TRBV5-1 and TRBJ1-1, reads KAGVTQTPRYLIKTRGQQVTLSCSPISGHRSVSWYQQTPGQGLQFLFEYFSETQRNKGNFPGRFSGRQFSNSRSEMNVSTLELGDSALYLCASSSADPGNTEAFFGQGTRLTVV.